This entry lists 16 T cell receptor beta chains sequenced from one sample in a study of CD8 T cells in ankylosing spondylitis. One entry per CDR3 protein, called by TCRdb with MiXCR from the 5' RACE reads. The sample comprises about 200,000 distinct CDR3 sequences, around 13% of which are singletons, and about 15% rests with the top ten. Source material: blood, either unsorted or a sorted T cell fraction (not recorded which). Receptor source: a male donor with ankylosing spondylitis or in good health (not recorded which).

The CDR3 loop is CASSDPTGTEAFF. As DNA, the CDR3 is TGTGCCAGCAGCGATCCGACAGGAACTGAAGCTTTCTTT. This chain uses TRBV9 with TRBJ1-1; possibly TRBD1 for D (6 bases). Germline CDR1 and CDR2: SGDLS and YYNGEE. Trimming left V 3 bases short and J 5 bases short, with 11 bases between. The CDR3 sequence is 13 residues long.

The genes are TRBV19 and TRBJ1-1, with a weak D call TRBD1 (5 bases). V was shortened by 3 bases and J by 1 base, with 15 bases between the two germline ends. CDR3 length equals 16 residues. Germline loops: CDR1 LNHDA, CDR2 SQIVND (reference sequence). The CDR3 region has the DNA TGTGCCAGTAGTATCCCTGGGGCAGGGAGGAACACTGAAGCTTTCTTT. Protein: CASSIPGAGRNTEAFF.

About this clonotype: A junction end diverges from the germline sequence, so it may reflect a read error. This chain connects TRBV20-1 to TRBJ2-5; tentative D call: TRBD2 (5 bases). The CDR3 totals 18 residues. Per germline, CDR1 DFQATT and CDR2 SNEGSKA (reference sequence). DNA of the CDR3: TGCTGTGCTAGAGACTTTCTGGACGGGTCGGACTCCCAAGAGACCCAGTACTTC. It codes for CCARDFLDGSDSQETQYF.

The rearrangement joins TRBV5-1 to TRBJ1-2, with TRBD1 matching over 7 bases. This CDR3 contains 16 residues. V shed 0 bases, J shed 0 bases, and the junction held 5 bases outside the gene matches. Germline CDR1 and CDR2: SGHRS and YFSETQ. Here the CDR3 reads CASSLAGTDPNYGYTF. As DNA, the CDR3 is TGCGCCAGCAGCTTGGCCGGGACAGATCCTAACTATGGCTACACCTTC.

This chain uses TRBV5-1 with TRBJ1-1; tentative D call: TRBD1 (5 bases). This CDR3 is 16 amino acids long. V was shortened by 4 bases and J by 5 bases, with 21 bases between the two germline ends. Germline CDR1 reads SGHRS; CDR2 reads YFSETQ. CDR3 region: CASSPPGGRSRTEAFF. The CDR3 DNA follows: TGCGCCAGCAGCCCCCCGGGGGGGAGGTCGAGAACTGAAGCTTTCTTT.

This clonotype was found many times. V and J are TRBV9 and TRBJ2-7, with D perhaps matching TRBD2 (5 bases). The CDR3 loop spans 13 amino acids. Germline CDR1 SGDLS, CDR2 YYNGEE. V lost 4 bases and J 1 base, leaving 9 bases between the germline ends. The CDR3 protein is CASSPRTSYEQYF. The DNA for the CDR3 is TGTGCCAGCAGCCCTCGGACTTCCTACGAGCAGTACTTC.

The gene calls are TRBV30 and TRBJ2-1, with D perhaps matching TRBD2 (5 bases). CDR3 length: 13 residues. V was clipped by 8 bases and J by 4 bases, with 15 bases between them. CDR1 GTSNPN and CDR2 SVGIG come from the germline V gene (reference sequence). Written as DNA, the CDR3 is TGTGCCATCCAGCGGAACGCATACAATGAGCAGTTCTTC. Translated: CAIQRNAYNEQFF.

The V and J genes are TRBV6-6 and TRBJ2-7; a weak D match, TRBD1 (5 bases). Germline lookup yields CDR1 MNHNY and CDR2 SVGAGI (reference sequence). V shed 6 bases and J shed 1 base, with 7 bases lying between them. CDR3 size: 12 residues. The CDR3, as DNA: TGTGCCAGCAGCGGACATTCCTACGAGCAGTACTTC. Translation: CASSGHSYEQYF.

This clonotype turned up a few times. CDR3 loop: CASGSSPSSYEQYF. The CDR3 region has the DNA TGTGCTAGTGGTTCCAGCCCCTCCTCCTACGAGCAGTACTTC. The chain joins TRBV12-5 to TRBJ2-7; no reliable D call. V was trimmed by 4 bases and J by 0 bases, leaving 10 bases between them. The germline gives CDR1 LGHNT, CDR2 FRNRAP. The CDR3 covers 14 residues.

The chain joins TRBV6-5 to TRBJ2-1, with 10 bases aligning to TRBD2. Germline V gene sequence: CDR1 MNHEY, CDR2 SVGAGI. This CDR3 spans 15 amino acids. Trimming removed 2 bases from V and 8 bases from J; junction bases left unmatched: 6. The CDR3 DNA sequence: TGTGCCAGCAGTTACGGGACTAGCGTCGGGGATGAGCAGTTCTTC. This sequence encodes CASSYGTSVGDEQFF.

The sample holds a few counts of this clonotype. CDR3 region: CASSFIGGDWASGSSSYNEQFF. CDR3 nucleotide sequence: TGTGCCAGCAGTTTCATTGGGGGTGATTGGGCTAGCGGGAGTAGCTCCTACAATGAGCAGTTCTTC. The rearrangement links TRBV12-3 or TRBV12-4 to TRBJ2-1; 10 positions agree with TRBD2. J lost 0 bases, V lost 3 bases, and 20 bases had no gene match. The CDR3 has 22 residues.

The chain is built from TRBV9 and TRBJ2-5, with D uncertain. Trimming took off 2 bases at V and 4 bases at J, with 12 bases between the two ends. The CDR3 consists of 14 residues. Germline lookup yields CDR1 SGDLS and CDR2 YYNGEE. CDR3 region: CASSVGLPAETQYF. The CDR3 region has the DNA TGTGCCAGCAGCGTTGGCCTCCCGGCAGAGACCCAGTACTTC. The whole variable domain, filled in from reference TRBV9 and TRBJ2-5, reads DSGVTQTPKHLITATGQRVTLRCSPRSGDLSVYWYQQSLDQGLQFLIQYYNGEERAKGNILERFSAQQFPDLHSELNLSSLELGDSALYFCASSVGLPAETQYFGPGTRLLVL.

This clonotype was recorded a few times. CDR3 DNA sequence: TGTGCCAGCAGCCATATAGCGGGGGGATACTACAATGAGCAGTTCTTC. Translated, it gives CASSHIAGGYYNEQFF. This chain links TRBV7-2 with TRBJ2-1; 10 bases line up with TRBD2. The length of the CDR3 is 16 residues. The V gene end was trimmed by 5 bases and the J gene end by 3 bases; junction bases not matched to a gene: 7. Germline CDR1 is SGHTA and CDR2 is FQGNSA.

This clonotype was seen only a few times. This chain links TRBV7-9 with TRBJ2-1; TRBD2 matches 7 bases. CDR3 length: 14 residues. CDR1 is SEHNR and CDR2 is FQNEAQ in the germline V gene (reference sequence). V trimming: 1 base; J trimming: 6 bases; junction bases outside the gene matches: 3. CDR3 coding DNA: TGTGCCAGCAGCTTAGTGACTAGCATCAATGAGCAGTTCTTC. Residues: CASSLVTSINEQFF.

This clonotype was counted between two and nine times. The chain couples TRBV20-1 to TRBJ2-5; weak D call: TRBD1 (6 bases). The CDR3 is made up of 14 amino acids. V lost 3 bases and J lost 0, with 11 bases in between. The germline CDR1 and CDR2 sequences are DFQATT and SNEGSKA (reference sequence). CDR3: CSASPDRYQETQYF. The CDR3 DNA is TGCAGTGCTAGTCCCGACAGGTACCAAGAGACCCAGTACTTC.

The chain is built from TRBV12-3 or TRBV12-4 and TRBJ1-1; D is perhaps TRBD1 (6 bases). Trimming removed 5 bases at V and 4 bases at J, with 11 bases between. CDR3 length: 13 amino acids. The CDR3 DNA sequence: TGTGCCAGCAGTACAGGGAGAGGCACTGAAGCTTTCTTT. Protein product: CASSTGRGTEAFF.